This T cell receptor (beta chain) was found in a study of response to subunit inactivated influenza vaccine. Overall study findings and caveats: Every seasonal influenza vaccination brings in few new T cells, the authors suggested.

CDR3 length: 15 amino acids. The germline CDR1 and CDR2 sequences are MNHEY and SVGAGI. V was clipped by 4 bases and J by 1 base; unmatched bases: 4. This clonotype turned up a few times. Its antigen is unknown. TCRdb reprocessed the RT-PCR reads via MiXCR and lists one record per CDR3 protein. The repertoire holds roughly 700,000 distinct CDR3 sequences, with roughly 13% as singletons. Sequencing used PBMCs from blood, obtained around two weeks before vaccination. The TCR originated in a man aged 50 or older who received an inactivated influenza vaccine. The chain uses TRBV6-5 and TRBJ2-1; 7 nucleotides match TRBD1. CDR3 nucleotides: TGTGCCAGCAGTTCCCAGACAGGGTCCTACAATGAGCAGTTCTTC. Protein sequence: CASSSQTGSYNEQFF.